The subject of this entry is one T cell receptor beta chain. Its target is not known. This entry is derived from a study of T cell responses to AZD1222 COVID-19 vaccine. Whole-study findings and limits: Repertoires were obtained only post-peak T cell response. The donor group comprised mostly white British people and more females; the analysis possibly underestimated clonal diversity.

Produced via immunoSEQ multiplex PCR; TCRdb's table is partial and in-frame only. The data contain about 120,000 clones, over 85% of them singletons. Deletions cut 10 bases from V and 9 bases from J, with 10 bases between. CDR1 and CDR2 from the germline V gene are SNHLY and FYNNEI. The CDR3 has 11 residues. The source is an adult in good health. Sample: peripheral blood, taken on day 0 of AZD1222 vaccination. The V call is TRBV2, the J call TRBJ1-6; D ambiguous. The DNA for the CDR3 is TGTGCCACCTCCCCTGGTTCACCCCTCCACTTT. Protein sequence: CATSPGSPLHF.